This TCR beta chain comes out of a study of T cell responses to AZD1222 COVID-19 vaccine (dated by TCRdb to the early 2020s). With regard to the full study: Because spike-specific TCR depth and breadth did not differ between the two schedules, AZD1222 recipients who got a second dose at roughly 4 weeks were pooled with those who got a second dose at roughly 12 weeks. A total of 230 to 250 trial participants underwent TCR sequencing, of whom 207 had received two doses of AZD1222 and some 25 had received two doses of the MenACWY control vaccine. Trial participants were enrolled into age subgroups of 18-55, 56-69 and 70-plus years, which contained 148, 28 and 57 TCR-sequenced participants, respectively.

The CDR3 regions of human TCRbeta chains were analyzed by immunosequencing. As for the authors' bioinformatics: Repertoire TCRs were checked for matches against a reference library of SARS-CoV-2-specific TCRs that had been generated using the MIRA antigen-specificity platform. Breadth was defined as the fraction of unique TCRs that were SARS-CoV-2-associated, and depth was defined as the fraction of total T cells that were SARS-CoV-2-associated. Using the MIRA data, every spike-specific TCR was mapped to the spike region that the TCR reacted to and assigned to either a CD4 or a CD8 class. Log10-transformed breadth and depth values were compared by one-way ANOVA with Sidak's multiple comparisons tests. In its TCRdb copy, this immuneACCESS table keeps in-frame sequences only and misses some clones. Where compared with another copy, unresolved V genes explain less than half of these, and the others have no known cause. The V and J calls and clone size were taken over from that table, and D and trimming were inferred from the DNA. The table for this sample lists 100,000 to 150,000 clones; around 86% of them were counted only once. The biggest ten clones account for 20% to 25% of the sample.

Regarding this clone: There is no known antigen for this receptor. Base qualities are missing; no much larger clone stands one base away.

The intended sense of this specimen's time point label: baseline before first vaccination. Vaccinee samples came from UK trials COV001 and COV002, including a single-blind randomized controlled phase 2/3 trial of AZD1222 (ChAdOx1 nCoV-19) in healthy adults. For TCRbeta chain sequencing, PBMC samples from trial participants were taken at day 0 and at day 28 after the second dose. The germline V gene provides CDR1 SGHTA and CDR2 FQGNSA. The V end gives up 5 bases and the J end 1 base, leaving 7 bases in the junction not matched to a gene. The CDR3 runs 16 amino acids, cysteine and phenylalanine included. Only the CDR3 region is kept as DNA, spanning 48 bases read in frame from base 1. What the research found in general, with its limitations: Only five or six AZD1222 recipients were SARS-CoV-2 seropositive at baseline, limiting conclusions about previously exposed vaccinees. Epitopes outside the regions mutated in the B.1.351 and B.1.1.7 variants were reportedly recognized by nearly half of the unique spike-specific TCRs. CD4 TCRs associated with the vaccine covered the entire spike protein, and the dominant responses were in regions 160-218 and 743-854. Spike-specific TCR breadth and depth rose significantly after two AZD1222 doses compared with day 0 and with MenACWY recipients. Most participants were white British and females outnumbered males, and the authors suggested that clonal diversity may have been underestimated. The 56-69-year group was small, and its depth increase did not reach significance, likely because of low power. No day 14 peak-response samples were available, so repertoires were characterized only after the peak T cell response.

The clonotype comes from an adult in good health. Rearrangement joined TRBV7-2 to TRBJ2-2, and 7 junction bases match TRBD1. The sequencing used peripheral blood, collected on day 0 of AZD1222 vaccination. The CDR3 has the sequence CASSAGNRGNTGELFF. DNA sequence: TGTGCCAGCAGCGCAGGGAACAGGGGGAACACCGGGGAGCTGTTTTTT. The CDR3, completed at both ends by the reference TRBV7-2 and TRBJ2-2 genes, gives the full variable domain GAGVSQSPSNKVTEKGKDVELRCDPISGHTALYWYRQSLGQGLEFLIYFQGNSAPDKSGLPSDRFSAERTGGSVSTLTIQRTQQEDSAVYLCASSAGNRGNTGELFFGEGSRLTVL.